This T cell receptor beta chain is drawn from a study of shared clonotypes between healthy human individuals. Study results and caveats: In having few donors, the study represented limited genetic and exposure-history diversity.

This CDR3 is built from 12 residues. V dropped 7 bases and J dropped 8 bases, with 14 bases sitting between them. CDR1 is SQVTM, CDR2 ANQGSEA, per germline. This clone was detected a few times. Its antigen is undetermined. Produced via immunoSEQ multiplex PCR; TCRdb's table is partial and in-frame only. The sample holds 300,000 or so clones; around 72% are singletons and the top ten take under 13%. This clonotype originated in a man aged 25 to 40 in good health. The sample comprised memory CD4+ T cells sorted from blood. Subset described: CD45RA-negative fraction. The V gene is TRBV29-1, the J gene TRBJ1-4, with a weak D call TRBD1 (5 bases). CDR3 amino acids: CSGRDAREKLFF. CDR3 DNA sequence: TGCAGCGGCCGGGACGCCCGAGAAAAACTGTTTTTT.